This T cell receptor (beta chain) was retrieved from a study of persistence of HIV-infected CD4 T cells. Study-wide context: Donors had been on suppressive ART for a median of approximately eight years. Up to about 200 mL blood was drawn at multiple time points; a couple of donors had single-time leukapheresis.

Unmatched junction bases numbered 2, after V lost 5 bases and J lost 5 bases. Germline V gene sequence: CDR1 SGHRS, CDR2 YFSETQ. This CDR3 comprises 12 residues. Note on this clone: Its antigen is currently unknown.

The immunoSEQ assay was version 4, run in survey mode. The data were produced by immunoSEQ multiplex PCR, yet TCRdb's version contains in-frame clones alone and is incomplete. Among roughly 41,000 clones listed, around 80% were seen once. The stimulus was lysate of CMV-infected fibroblasts, 9 to 10 ug/mL. CD40L-negative CD69-negative CD45RO-high memory CD4+ T cells were sorted as populations depleted of antigen-responding cells. Sequenced here: CD4+ T cells sorted from PBMCs after roughly 18-hour stimulation, sampled from a patient who received antiretroviral therapy. The receptor's source is an adult man with HIV who was CMV-seropositive. The V call is TRBV5-1, the J call TRBJ2-7; 9 bases line up with TRBD1. Written as DNA, the CDR3 is TGCGCCAGCAGGGGACAGGGAGACGAGCAGTACTTC. It codes for CASRGQGDEQYF.